The clone carrying this T cell receptor (beta chain) has only one observation. Its antigen is as yet unknown. The CDR3 is made up of 18 amino acids. Germline CDR1 SGDLS, CDR2 YYNGEE. Trimming left V 0 bases short and J 0 bases short, with 16 bases between. These data come from a study of graft-versus-host responses after intestinal transplantation. Study-level background: Those transplanted obtained multivisceral, liver-intestinal, or isolated intestinal grafts. Each patient got anti-thymocyte globulin induction, then tacrolimus and steroids for around three years. Whole-study results and caveats: Ileal or blood samples showed some GvH clones first, and such clones were also found in recipient marrow.

Assay used: immunoSEQ multiplex PCR; TCRdb lists only in-frame clones, some missing. The sample shows about 94,000 clones, roughly nine tenths of them seen only once. The rearrangement uses TRBV9 and TRBJ1-3; D remains unclear. This TCR was recovered from a human donor who received an intestinal transplant. This specimen consisted of unstimulated CD8+ T cells sorted from spleen or lymph node cells, obtained before intestinal transplant. The CDR3 DNA reads TGTGCCAGCAGCGTAGAAGAGGGTTTGGACCTCTCTGGAAACACCATATATTTT. Amino acids: CASSVEEGLDLSGNTIYF.